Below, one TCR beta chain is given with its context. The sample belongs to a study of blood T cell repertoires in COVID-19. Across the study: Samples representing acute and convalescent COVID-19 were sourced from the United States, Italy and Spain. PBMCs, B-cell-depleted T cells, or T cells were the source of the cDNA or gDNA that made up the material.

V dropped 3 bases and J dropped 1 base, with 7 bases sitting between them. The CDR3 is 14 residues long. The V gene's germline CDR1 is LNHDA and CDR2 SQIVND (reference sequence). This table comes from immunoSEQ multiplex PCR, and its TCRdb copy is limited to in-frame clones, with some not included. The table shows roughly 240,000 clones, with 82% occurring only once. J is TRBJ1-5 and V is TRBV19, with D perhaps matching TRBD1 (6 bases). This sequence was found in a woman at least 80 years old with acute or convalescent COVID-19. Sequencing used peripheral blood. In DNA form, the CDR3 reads TGTGCCAGTAGTATCCAGGGGAGCAATCAGCCCCAGCATTTT. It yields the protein CASSIQGSNQPQHF.